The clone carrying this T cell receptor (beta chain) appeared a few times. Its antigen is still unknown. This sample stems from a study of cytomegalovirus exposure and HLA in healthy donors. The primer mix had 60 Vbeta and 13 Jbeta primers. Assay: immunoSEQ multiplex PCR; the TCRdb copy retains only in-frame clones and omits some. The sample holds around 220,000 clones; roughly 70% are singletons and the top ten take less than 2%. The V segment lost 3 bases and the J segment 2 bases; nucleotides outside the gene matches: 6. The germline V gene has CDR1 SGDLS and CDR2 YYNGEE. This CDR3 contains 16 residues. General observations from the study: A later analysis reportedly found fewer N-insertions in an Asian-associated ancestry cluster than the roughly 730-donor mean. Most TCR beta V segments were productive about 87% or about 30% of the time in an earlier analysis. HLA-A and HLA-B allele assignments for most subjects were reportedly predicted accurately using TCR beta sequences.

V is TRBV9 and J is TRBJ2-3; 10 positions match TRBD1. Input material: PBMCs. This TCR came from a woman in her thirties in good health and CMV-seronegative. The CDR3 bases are TGTGCCAGCAGCGAGCAAGGGACAGGGGACACAGATACGCAGTATTTT. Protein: CASSEQGTGDTDTQYF. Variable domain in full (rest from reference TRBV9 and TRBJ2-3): DSGVTQTPKHLITATGQRVTLRCSPRSGDLSVYWYQQSLDQGLQFLIQYYNGEERAKGNILERFSAQQFPDLHSELNLSSLELGDSALYFCASSEQGTGDTDTQYFGPGTRLTVL.